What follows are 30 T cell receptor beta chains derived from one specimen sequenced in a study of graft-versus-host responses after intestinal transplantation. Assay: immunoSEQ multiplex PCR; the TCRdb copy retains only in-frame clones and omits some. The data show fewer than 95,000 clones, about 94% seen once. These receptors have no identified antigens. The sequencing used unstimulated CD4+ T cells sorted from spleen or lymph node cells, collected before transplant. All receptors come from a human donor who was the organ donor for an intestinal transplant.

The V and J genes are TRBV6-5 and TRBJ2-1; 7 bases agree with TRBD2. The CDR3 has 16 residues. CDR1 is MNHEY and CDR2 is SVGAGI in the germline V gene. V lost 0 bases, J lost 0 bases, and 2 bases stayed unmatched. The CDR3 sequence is CASSYSTSPSYNEQFF. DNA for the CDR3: TGTGCCAGCAGTTACTCGACTAGCCCCTCCTACAATGAGCAGTTCTTC.

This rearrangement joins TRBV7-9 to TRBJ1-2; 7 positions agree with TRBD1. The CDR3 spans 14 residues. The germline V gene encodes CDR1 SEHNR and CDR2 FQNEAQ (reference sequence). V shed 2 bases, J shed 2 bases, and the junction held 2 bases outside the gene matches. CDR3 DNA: TGTGCCAGCAGCTTACAGACAGGGAACTATGGCTACACCTTC. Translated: CASSLQTGNYGYTF.

In nucleotides, the CDR3 is TGTGCCAGCAGTACCGCCGGGGAGCTGTTTTTT. It codes for CASSTAGELFF. This chain connects TRBV7-2 to TRBJ2-2; D is unresolved. The CDR3 is 11 residues long. Germline lookup yields CDR1 SGHTA and CDR2 FQGNSA. The V and J ends lost 6 bases and 6 bases respectively, with 5 bases between them.

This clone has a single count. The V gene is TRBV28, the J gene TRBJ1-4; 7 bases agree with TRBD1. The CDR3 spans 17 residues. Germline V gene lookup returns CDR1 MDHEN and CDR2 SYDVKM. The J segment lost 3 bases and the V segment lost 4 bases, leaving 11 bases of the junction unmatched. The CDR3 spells CASSSYPSTGPNEKLFF. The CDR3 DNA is TGTGCCAGCAGTTCATACCCATCGACAGGGCCTAATGAAAAACTGTTTTTT.

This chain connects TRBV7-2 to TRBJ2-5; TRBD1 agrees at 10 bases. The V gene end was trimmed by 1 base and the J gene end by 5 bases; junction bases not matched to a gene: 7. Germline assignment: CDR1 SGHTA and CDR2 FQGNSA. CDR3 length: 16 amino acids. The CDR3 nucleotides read TGTGCCAGCAGCTTAGTTCCGACAGGGGGCAGGGAGACCCAGTACTTC. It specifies CASSLVPTGGRETQYF.

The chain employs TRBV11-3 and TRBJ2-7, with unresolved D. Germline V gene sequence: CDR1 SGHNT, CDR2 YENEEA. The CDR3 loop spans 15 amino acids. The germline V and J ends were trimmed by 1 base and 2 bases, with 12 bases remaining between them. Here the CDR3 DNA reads TGTGCCAGCAGCTTAGTGGCGGACCCTACCTACGAGCAGTACTTC. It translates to CASSLVADPTYEQYF. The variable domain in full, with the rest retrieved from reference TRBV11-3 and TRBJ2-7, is EAGVVQSPRYKIIEKKQPVAFWCNPISGHNTLYWYLQNLGQGPELLIRYENEEAVDDSQLPKDRFSAERLKGVDSTLKIQPAELGDSAVYLCASSLVADPTYEQYFGPGTRLTVT.

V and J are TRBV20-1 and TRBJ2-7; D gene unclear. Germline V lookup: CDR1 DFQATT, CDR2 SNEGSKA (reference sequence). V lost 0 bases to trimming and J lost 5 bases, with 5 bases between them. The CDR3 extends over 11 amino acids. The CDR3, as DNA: TGCAGTGCTAGAGAGACGGACGAGCAGTACTTC. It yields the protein CSARETDEQYF.

The CDR3 coding sequence is TGTGCCAGCTCACCACCCGTTAATGAAAAACTGTTTTTT. Its translation is CASSPPVNEKLFF. The chain employs TRBV18 and TRBJ1-4; D gene unclear. Trimming took 0 bases from V and 4 from J, leaving 3 bases between them. Per germline, CDR1 KGHSH and CDR2 LQKENI. CDR3 length equals 13 residues.

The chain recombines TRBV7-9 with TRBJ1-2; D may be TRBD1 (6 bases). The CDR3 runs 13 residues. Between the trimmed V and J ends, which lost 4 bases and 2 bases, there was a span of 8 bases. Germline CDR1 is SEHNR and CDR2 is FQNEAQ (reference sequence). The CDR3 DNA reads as TGTGCCAGCAGCTCCGGGACAAACTATGGCTACACCTTC. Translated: CASSSGTNYGYTF.

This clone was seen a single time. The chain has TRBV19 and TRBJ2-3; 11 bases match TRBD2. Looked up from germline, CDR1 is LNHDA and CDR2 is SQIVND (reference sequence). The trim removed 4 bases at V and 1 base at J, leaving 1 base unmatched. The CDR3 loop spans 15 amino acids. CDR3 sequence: CASSKLAGGTDTQYF. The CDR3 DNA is TGTGCCAGTAGTAAACTAGCGGGGGGCACAGATACGCAGTATTTT.

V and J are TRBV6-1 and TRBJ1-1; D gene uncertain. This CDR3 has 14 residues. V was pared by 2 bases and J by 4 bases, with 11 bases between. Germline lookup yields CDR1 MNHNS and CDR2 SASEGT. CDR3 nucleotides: TGTGCCAGCAGTGAATTCAAGGTAGGCACTGAAGCTTTCTTT. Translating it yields CASSEFKVGTEAFF.

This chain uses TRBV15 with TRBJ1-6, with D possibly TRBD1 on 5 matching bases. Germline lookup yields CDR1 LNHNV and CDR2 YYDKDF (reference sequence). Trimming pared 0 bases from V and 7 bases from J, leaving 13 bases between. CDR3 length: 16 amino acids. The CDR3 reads CATSREGAGSNSPLHF. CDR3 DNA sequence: TGTGCCACCAGCAGAGAAGGAGCAGGGAGCAATTCACCCCTCCACTTT. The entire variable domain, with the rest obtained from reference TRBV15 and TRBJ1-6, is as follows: DAMVIQNPRYQVTQFGKPVTLSCSQTLNHNVMYWYQQKSSQAPKLLFHYYDKDFNNEADTPDNFQSRRPNTSFCFLDIRSPGLGDTAMYLCATSREGAGSNSPLHFGNGTRLTVT.

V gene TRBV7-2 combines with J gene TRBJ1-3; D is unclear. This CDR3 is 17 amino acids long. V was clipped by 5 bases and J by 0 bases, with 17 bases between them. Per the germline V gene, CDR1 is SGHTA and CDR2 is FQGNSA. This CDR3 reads CASSPQAGSSSGNTIYF. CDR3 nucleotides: TGTGCCAGCAGCCCCCAGGCCGGATCTAGCTCTGGAAACACCATATATTTT.

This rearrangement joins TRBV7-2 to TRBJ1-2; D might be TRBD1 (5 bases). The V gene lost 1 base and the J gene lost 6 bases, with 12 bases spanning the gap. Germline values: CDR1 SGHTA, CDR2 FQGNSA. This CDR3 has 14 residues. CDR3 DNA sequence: TGTGCCAGCAGCTTAGAGACAGTTTCTGATGGCTACACCTTC. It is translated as CASSLETVSDGYTF.

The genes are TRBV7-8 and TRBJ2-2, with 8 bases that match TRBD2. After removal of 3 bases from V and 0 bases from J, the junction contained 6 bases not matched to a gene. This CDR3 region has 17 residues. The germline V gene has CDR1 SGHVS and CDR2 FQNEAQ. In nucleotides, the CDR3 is TGTGCCAGCAGCTTTTTCCTCGGGGGGGCGAACACCGGGGAGCTGTTTTTT. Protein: CASSFFLGGANTGELFF.

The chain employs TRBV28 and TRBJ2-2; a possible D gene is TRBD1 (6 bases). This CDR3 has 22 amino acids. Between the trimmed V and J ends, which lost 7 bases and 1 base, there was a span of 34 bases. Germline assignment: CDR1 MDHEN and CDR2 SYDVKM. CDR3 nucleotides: TGTGCCAGCACCCCCACATCCCCGATCACCATTTGGACAGAACAGAACACCGGGGAGCTGTTTTTT. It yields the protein CASTPTSPITIWTEQNTGELFF.

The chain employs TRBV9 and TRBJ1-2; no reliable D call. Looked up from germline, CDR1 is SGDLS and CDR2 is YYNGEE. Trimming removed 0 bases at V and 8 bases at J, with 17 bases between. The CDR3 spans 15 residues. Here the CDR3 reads CASSVDIEDHGGYTF. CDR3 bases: TGTGCCAGCAGCGTAGATATCGAGGACCACGGCGGCTACACCTTC.

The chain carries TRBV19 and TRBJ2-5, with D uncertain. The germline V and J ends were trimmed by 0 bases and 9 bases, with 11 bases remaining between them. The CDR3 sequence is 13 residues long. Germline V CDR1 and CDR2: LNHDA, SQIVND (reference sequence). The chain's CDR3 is CASSIDPLRAQYF. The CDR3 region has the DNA TGTGCCAGTAGTATAGACCCCCTAAGAGCCCAGTACTTC.

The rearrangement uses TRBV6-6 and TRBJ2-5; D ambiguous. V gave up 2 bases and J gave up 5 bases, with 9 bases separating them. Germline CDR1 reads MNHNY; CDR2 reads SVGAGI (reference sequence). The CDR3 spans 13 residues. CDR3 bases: TGTGCCAGCAGTTACCCTAGATCCGAGACCCAGTACTTC. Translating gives CASSYPRSETQYF.

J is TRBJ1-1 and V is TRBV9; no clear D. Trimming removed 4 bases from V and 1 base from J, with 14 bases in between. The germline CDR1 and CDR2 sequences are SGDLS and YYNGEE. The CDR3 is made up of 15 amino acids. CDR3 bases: TGTGCCAGCAGCCCAGACACCCGGGGGAACACTGAAGCTTTCTTT. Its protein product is CASSPDTRGNTEAFF.

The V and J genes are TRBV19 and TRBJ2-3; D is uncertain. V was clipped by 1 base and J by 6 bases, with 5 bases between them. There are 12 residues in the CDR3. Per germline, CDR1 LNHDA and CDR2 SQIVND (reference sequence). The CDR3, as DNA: TGTGCCAGTAGTATAGTTCCGGATACGCAGTATTTT. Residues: CASSIVPDTQYF.

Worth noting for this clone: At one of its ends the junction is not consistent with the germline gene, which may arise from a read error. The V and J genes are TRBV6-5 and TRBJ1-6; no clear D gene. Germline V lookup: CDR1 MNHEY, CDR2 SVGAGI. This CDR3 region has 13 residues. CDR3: CASSDSVNSPLHF. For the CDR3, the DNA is TGTGCCAGCAGTGACTCAGTGAATTCACCCCTCCACTTT.

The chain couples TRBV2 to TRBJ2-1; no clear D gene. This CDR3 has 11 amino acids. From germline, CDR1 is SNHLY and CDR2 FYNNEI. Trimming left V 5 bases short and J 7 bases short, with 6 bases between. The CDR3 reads CASSYRNEQFF. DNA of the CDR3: TGTGCCAGCAGTTATAGGAATGAGCAGTTCTTC.

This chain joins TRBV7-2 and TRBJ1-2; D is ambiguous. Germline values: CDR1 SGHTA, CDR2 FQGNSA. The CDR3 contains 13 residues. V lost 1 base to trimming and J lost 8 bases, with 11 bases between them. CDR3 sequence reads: CASSLEKIGGYTF. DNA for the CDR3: TGTGCCAGCAGCTTAGAGAAAATCGGGGGCTACACCTTC.

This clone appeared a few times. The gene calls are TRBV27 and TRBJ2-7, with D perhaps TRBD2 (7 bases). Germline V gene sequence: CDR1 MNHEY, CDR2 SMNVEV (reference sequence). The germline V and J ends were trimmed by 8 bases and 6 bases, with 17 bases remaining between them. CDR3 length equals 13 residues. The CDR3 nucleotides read TGTGCCAGCGCGCCGGGGCGGGGGCTCGAGCAGTACTTC. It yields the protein CASAPGRGLEQYF.

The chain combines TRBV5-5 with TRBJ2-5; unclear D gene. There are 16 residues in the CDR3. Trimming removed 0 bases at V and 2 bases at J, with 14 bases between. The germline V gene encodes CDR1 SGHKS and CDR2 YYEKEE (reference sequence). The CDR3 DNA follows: TGTGCCAGCAGCTTGGAGACCCAGGTGGCTCAAGAGACCCAGTACTTC. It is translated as CASSLETQVAQETQYF.

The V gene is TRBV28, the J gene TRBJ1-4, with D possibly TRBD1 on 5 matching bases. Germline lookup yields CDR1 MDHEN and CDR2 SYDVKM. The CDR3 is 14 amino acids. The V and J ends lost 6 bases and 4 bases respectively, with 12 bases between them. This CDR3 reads CASRPQGYNEKLFF. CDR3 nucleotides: TGTGCCAGCAGACCTCAGGGATATAATGAAAAACTGTTTTTT.

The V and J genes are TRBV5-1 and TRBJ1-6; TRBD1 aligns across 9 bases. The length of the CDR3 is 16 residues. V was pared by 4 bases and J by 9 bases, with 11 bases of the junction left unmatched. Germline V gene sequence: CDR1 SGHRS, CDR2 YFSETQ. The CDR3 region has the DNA TGCGCCAGCAGCGTCGACAGGGGGGAATCTAGTTCACCCCTCCACTTT. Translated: CASSVDRGESSSPLHF.

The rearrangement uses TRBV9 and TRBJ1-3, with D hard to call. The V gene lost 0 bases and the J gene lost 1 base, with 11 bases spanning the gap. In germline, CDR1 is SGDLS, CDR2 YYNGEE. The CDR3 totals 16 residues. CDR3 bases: TGTGCCAGCAGCGTAGCTAGAGTAAAGTCTGGAAACACCATATATTTT. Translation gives CASSVARVKSGNTIYF.

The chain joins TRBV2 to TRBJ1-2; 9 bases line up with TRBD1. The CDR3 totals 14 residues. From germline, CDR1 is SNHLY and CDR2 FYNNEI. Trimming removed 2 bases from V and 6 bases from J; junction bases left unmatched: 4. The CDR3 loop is CASSETGGGNGYTF. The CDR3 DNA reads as TGTGCCAGCAGTGAAACAGGGGGCGGGAATGGCTACACCTTC.